This T cell receptor (beta chain) was found in a study of blood T cell repertoires in COVID-19. Study-level background: Sites across the United States, Italy and Spain contributed samples from acute and convalescent COVID-19.

TCRdb's table, derived via immunoSEQ multiplex PCR, lists solely in-frame clones and lacks some. The repertoire holds roughly 250,000 clones, approximately 90% seen once, with 2% to 2.5% in the top ten. Cohorts were determined from participant-reported clinical history. The CDR3 extends over 16 amino acids. The V and J ends lost 3 bases and 4 bases, in that order; junction bases with no gene match: 6. From germline, CDR1 is SGHRS and CDR2 YFSETQ. The rearrangement joins TRBV5-1 to TRBJ2-6, with 8 bases matching TRBD2. The TCR was taken from a woman between 40 and 55 years old with acute COVID-19. The sequencing sample was made of PBMCs or T cells enriched from blood (not recorded which). The CDR3, as DNA: TGCGCCAGCAGCTCCTACGGGGGGGCGGGGGCCAACGTCCTGACTTTC. It translates to CASSSYGGAGANVLTF. The variable domain in full, completed from reference TRBV5-1 and TRBJ2-6, reads KAGVTQTPRYLIKTRGQQVTLSCSPISGHRSVSWYQQTPGQGLQFLFEYFSETQRNKGNFPGRFSGRQFSNSRSEMNVSTLELGDSALYLCASSSYGGAGANVLTFGAGSRLTVL.